The present T cell receptor beta chain was sequenced within a study of regulatory T cells in long-lasting Graves disease. Whole-study results and caveats: Persistent disease was associated with favored TRBV28 usage and with favored use of TRBJ1-2 and TRBJ2-5. Lower TCR diversity was seen in persistent Graves' patients than in newly diagnosed ones.

Both iRepertoire HTBI primers and Arm-PCR of CDR3 regions were used to build the TCR beta libraries. One entry per CDR3 protein, called by TCRdb with MiXCR from the multiplex PCR reads. The sample gives over 350,000 distinct CDR3 sequences, roughly 15% of which show up once; about 8.3% is in the top ten. Time point denoted: newly diagnosed GD, antithyroid drugs for less than 3 months. After RNA was extracted from PBMCs, the TCR library was made from it. This clonotype came up many times. What it binds is unknown. This CDR3 is built from 16 residues. In germline, CDR1 is SQVTM, CDR2 ANQGSEA. The ends lost 0 bases at V and 4 bases at J; junction bases unmatched: 9. The data also belong to a second study, concerning T cells in Graves' hyperthyroidism and ophthalmopathy.

The source material was peripheral blood mononuclear cells (PBMCs), sampled at new diagnosis, from a patient treated with antithyroid drugs. The rearrangement links TRBV29-1 to TRBJ1-2, with 9 bases fitting TRBD1. The TCR sequence derives from a woman aged 35 to 49 with Graves disease. The CDR3 DNA is TGCAGCGTTGAAGATGACGGGACAGGGTACAGCTATGGCTACACCTTC. This encodes CSVEDDGTGYSYGYTF.